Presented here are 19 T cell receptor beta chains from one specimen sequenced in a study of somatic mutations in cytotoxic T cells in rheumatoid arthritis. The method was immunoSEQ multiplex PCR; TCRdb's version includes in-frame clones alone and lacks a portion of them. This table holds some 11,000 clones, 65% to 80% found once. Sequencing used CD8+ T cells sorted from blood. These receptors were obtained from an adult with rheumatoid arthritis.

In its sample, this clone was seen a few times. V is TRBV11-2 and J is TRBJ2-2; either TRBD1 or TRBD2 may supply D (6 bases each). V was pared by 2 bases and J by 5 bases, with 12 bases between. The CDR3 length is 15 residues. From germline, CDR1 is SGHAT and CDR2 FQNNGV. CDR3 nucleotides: TGTGCCAGCAGCTTATGGAGGGGGGAAACCGGGGAGCTGTTTTTT. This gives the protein CASSLWRGETGELFF.

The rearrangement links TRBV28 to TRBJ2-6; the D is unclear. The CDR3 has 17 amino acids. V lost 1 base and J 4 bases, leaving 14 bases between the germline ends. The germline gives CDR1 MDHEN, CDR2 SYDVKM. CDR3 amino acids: CASSLSGLGFGANVLTF. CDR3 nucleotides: TGTGCCAGCAGTTTATCGGGTTTAGGGTTCGGGGCCAACGTCCTGACTTTC.

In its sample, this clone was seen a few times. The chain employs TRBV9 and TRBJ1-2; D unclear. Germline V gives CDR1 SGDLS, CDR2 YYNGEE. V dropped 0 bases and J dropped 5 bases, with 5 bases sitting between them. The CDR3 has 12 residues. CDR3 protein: CASSVGGYGYTF. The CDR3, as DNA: TGTGCCAGCAGCGTAGGAGGGTATGGCTACACCTTC.

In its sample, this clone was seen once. As DNA, the CDR3 is TGTGCCAGCAGCTTAGTGATTAGTACCAATGAGCAGTTCTTC. This encodes CASSLVISTNEQFF. V gene TRBV11-2 combines with J gene TRBJ2-1; D not certain. The germline gives CDR1 SGHAT, CDR2 FQNNGV. With 1 base removed from V and 6 bases from J, the gap between germline ends came to 10 bases. CDR3 length equals 14 residues.

The CDR3 here is CASSSPGQGNTEAFF. CDR3 nucleotide sequence: TGTGCCAGTAGTAGCCCGGGACAGGGGAACACTGAAGCTTTCTTT. This rearrangement joins TRBV19 to TRBJ1-1, with 9 bases that match TRBD1. Per the germline V gene, CDR1 is LNHDA and CDR2 is SQIVND (reference sequence). This CDR3 has 15 amino acids. The ends lost 4 bases at V and 1 base at J; junction bases unmatched: 4.

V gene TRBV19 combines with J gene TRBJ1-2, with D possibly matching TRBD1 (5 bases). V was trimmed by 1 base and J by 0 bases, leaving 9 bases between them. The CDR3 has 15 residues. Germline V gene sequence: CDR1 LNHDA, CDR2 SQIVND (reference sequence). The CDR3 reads CASSIVDSPNYGYTF. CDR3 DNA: TGTGCCAGTAGTATAGTCGACAGCCCTAACTATGGCTACACCTTC.

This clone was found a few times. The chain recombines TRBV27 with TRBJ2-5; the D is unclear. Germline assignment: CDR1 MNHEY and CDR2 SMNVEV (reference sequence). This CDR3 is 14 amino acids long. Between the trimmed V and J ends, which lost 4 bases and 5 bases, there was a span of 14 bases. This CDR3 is CASSSDLSWETQYF. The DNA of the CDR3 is TGTGCCAGCAGTTCGGACCTTTCTTGGGAGACCCAGTACTTC.

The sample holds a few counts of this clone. CDR3 sequence: CASSPPTLAGYTYEQYF. CDR3 DNA: TGTGCCAGCTCACCACCTACTCTAGCGGGATACACCTACGAGCAGTACTTC. The chain is built from TRBV18 and TRBJ2-7; 9 nucleotides line up with TRBD2. The CDR3 is made up of 17 amino acids. Germline CDR1 and CDR2: KGHSH and LQKENI. J gave up 2 bases and V 0 bases, and 8 bases lay outside the gene matches.

CDR3 sequence (DNA): TGTGCCAGCAGTGACATGGAGACCCAGTACTTC. It codes for CASSDMETQYF. The chain combines TRBV28 with TRBJ2-5; D is unclear. Trimming took off 5 bases at V and 5 bases at J, with 6 bases between the two ends. The CDR3 is 11 amino acids. In germline, CDR1 is MDHEN, CDR2 SYDVKM.

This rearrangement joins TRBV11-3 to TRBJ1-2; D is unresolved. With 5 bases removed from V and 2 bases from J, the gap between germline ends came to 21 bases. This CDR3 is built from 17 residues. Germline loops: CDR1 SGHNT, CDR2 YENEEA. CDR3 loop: CASSRTALAGLNYGYTF. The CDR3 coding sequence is TGTGCCAGCAGCCGGACGGCTCTCGCTGGATTGAACTATGGCTACACCTTC.

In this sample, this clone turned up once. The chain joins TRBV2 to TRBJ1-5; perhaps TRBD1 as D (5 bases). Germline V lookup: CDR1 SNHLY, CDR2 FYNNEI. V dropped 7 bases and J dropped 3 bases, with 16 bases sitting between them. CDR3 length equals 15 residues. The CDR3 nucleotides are TGTGCCAGCACCCTTGCCGCCAGGGCCAATCAGCCCCAGCATTTT. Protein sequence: CASTLAARANQPQHF.

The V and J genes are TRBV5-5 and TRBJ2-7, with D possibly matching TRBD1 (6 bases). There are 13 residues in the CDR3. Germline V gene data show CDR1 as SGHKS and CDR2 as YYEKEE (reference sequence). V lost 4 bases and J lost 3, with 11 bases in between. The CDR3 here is CASSPYRVYEQYF. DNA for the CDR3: TGTGCCAGCAGCCCATACAGGGTCTACGAGCAGTACTTC.

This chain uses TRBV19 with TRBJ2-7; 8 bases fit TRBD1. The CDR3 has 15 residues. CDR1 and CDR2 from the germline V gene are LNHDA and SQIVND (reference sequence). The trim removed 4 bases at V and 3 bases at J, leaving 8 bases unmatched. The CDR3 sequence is CASSTDRGLGYEQYF. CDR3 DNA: TGTGCCAGTAGTACCGACAGGGGACTGGGCTACGAGCAGTACTTC.

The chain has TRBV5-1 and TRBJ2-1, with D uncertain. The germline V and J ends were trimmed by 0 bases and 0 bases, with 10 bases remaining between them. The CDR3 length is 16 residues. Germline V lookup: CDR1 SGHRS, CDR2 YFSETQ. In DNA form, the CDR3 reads TGCGCCAGCAGCTTGGATAAGGGTAGCTCCTACAATGAGCAGTTCTTC. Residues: CASSLDKGSSYNEQFF. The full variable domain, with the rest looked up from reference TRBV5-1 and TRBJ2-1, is KAGVTQTPRYLIKTRGQQVTLSCSPISGHRSVSWYQQTPGQGLQFLFEYFSETQRNKGNFPGRFSGRQFSNSRSEMNVSTLELGDSALYLCASSLDKGSSYNEQFFGPGTRLTVL.

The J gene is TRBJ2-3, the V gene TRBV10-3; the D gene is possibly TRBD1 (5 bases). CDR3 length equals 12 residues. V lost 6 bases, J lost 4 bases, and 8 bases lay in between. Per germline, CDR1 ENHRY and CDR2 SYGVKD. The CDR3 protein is CAIRDTPDTQYF. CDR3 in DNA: TGTGCCATCAGGGACACCCCAGATACGCAGTATTTT.

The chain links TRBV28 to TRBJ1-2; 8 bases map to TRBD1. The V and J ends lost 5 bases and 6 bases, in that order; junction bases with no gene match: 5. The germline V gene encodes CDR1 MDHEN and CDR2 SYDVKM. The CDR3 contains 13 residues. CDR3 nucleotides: TGTGCCAGCAGTGCCCGGACAGGGAATGGCTACACCTTC. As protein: CASSARTGNGYTF.

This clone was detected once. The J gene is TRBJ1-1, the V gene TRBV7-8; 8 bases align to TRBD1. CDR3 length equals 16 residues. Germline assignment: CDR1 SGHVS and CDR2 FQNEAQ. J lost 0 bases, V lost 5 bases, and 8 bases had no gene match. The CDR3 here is CASSAGTGLLNTEAFF. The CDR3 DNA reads TGTGCCAGCAGCGCAGGGACAGGACTTCTGAACACTGAAGCTTTCTTT.

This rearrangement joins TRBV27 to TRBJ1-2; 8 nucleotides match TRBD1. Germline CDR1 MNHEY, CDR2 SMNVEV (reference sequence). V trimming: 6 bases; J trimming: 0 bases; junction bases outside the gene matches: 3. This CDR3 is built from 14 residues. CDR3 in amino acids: CASRMTGANYGYTF. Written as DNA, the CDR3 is TGTGCCAGCAGGATGACAGGGGCTAACTATGGCTACACCTTC.

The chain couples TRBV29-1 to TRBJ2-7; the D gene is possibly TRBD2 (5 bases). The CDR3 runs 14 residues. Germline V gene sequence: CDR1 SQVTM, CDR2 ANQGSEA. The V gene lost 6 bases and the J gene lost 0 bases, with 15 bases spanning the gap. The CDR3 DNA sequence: TGCAGCGTCGACTGGGGAGAGGGCTCCTACGAGCAGTACTTC. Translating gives CSVDWGEGSYEQYF.